These T cell receptor beta chains were read from a single sample in a study of identical twins. TCRdb redid the calling of the 5' RACE reads with MiXCR, one entry per CDR3 protein. The table lists about 100,000 distinct CDR3 sequences, about 6.1% of them singletons. Sequenced: memory T cells sorted from blood. The origin of the receptors is a woman aged 50 to 60 in good health. The CDR3 runs from the conserved cysteine through the conserved F or W. The D gene is left open where the match is weak. A row's size may be missing; if present it is once, few, many or a size class.

D: .; J: TRBJ2-7; V: TRBV21-1; size: few; DNA: TGTGCCAGCAGCAAAGAGGGAGGGGGCCACGAGCAGTACTTC; CDR3: CASSKEGGGHEQYF
D: .; J: TRBJ2-1; V: TRBV20-1; size: many; DNA: TGCAGTGCCCGGGGACTTAACAATGAGCAGTTCTTC; CDR3: CSARGLNNEQFF
D: TRBD2; J: TRBJ2-1; V: TRBV6-5; size: many; DNA: TGTGCCAGCAGTTACTCGGGGCGGGAGGTCCCAAACAATGAGCAGTTCTTC; CDR3: CASSYSGREVPNNEQFF
D: .; J: TRBJ1-2; V: TRBV28; size: many; DNA: TGTGCCAGCAGCCTTCAGTCCTATGGCTACACCTTC; CDR3: CASSLQSYGYTF
D: .; J: TRBJ1-2; V: TRBV2; size: many; DNA: TGTGCCAGCAGTCGCCCTAACTATGGCTACACCTTC; CDR3: CASSRPNYGYTF
D: TRBD1; J: TRBJ2-1; V: TRBV2; size: many; DNA: TGTGCCAGCATAATGGGACAGGGGGGCTATGAGCAGTTCTTC; CDR3: CASIMGQGGYEQFF
D: TRBD1; J: TRBJ2-2; V: TRBV20-1; size: few; DNA: TGCAGTGCGTCACGGGACAGGGTGGCCGGGGAGCTGTTTTTT; CDR3: CSASRDRVAGELFF
D: .; J: TRBJ1-2; V: TRBV7-8; size: many; DNA: TGTGCCAGCAGCTTAGCGATCGGCTACACCTTC; CDR3: CASSLAIGYTF
D: TRBD2; J: TRBJ2-1; V: TRBV7-9; size: .; DNA: TGTGCCAGCAGCCCAACACTAGCGGAATACAATGAGCAGTTCTTC; CDR3: CASSPTLAEYNEQFF
D: TRBD1; J: TRBJ2-2; V: TRBV13; size: many; DNA: TGTGCCAGCAGCGGACAGGAAAACACCGGGGAGCTGTTTTTT; CDR3: CASSGQENTGELFF
D: .; J: TRBJ2-1; V: TRBV7-9; size: many; DNA: TGTGCCAGCAGCTTATGGGATGAGCAGTTCTTC; CDR3: CASSLWDEQFF
D: .; J: TRBJ2-5; V: TRBV7-9; size: many; DNA: TGTGCCAGCACCTCCTCCCCGCGAGAGACCCAGTACTTC; CDR3: CASTSSPRETQYF
D: .; J: TRBJ1-2; V: TRBV6-6; size: many; DNA: TGTGCCAGCAGTTACTCGAGACGGGGGGAATATGGCTACACCTTC; CDR3: CASSYSRRGEYGYTF
D: .; J: TRBJ2-1; V: TRBV7-2; size: many; DNA: TGTGCCAGCAGCTTCCGGGACAGGAGACGGGGGGGGCAGTTCTTC; CDR3: CASSFRDRRRGGQFF
D: .; J: TRBJ2-1; V: TRBV29-1; size: many; DNA: TGCAGCGTTGCGCGGGCCGGAAGCTCCTACAATGAGCAGTTCTTC; CDR3: CSVARAGSSYNEQFF
D: .; J: TRBJ2-6; V: TRBV19; size: few; DNA: TGTGCCACCCGGAAGGATGGGGGGGCCAACGTCCTGACTTTC; CDR3: CATRKDGGANVLTF
D: TRBD1; J: TRBJ1-2; V: TRBV19; size: many; DNA: TGTGCCAGTAGTATAGCGACAGGGGCCTATGGCTACACCTTC; CDR3: CASSIATGAYGYTF
D: .; J: TRBJ2-1; V: TRBV14; size: many; DNA: TGTGCCACCTCCCCGCAAGAAGTGGGTGAGCAGTTCTTC; CDR3: CATSPQEVGEQFF
D: TRBD1; J: TRBJ1-5; V: TRBV12-3/TRBV12-4; size: many; DNA: TGTGCCAGCAGAGGGACAGGGGGCGGAAACAATCAGCCCCAGCATTTT; CDR3: CASRGTGGGNNQPQHF
D: .; J: TRBJ2-2; V: TRBV4-2; size: many; DNA: TGTGCCAGCAGCCAAACGACAGGCCTTGTCGGGGAGCTGTTTTTT; CDR3: CASSQTTGLVGELFF
D: TRBD1; J: TRBJ2-2; V: TRBV7-8; size: many; DNA: TGTGCCAGTATCGACAGGGAACCCGGGACGGAGCTGTTTTTT; CDR3: CASIDREPGTELFF
D: .; J: TRBJ1-1; V: TRBV19; size: many; DNA: TGTGCCAGTAGTAAAGAGGCGGCGAACACTGAAGCTTTCTTT; CDR3: CASSKEAANTEAFF
D: TRBD2; J: TRBJ2-7; V: TRBV5-1; size: many; DNA: TGCGCCAGCAGCTGGGGGAGGGGCTACGAGCAGTACTTC; CDR3: CASSWGRGYEQYF
D: TRBD2; J: TRBJ2-3; V: TRBV11-3; size: .; DNA: TGTGCCAGCAGCACCCGGGAGGGCGGGAGTCTCGTTACGCAGTATTTT; CDR3: CASSTREGGSLVTQYF
D: .; J: TRBJ1-6; V: TRBV29-1; size: many; DNA: TGCAGCGTTCGGGGCTCCTATAATTCACCCCTCCACTTT; CDR3: CSVRGSYNSPLHF
D: .; J: TRBJ1-4; V: TRBV19; size: many; DNA: TGTGCCAGTAGTAATCTCGCCCGCCGGGAAAAACTGTTTTTT; CDR3: CASSNLARREKLFF
D: .; J: TRBJ2-2; V: TRBV12-3/TRBV12-4; size: many; DNA: TGTGCCAGCAGTCCCAGGGTAATGGCCACCGGGGAGCTGTTTTTT; CDR3: CASSPRVMATGELFF
D: .; J: TRBJ2-5; V: TRBV6-6; size: many; DNA: TGTGCCAGCAGTTACAGTGTGGAATCGAATGGTCGGGAGACCCAGTACTTC; CDR3: CASSYSVESNGRETQYF
D: TRBD2; J: TRBJ2-5; V: TRBV20-1; size: many; DNA: TGCAGTGCTAGGGGGCTAGCGGGAGGGGAGACCCAGTACTTC; CDR3: CSARGLAGGETQYF
D: TRBD1; J: TRBJ2-7; V: TRBV2; size: many; DNA: TGTGCCAGCAGAAGGACAGGGGTGATGTACGAGCAGTACTTC; CDR3: CASRRTGVMYEQYF
D: TRBD1; J: TRBJ1-5; V: TRBV7-2; size: many; DNA: TGTGCCAGCAGCCGTGGGGAGACAGGGAGATATAGCAATCAGCCCCAGCATTTT; CDR3: CASSRGETGRYSNQPQHF
D: .; J: TRBJ2-7; V: TRBV19; size: many; DNA: TGTGCCAGTGGTCGAGCCTACGAGCAGTACTTC; CDR3: CASGRAYEQYF
D: TRBD2; J: TRBJ2-2; V: TRBV6-1; size: many; DNA: TGTGCCAGCAGTGCATTAGCGGGAGGGGGGGACACCGGGGAGCTGTTTTTT; CDR3: CASSALAGGGDTGELFF
D: TRBD2; J: TRBJ2-3; V: TRBV12-3/TRBV12-4; size: many; DNA: TGTGCCAGCAGTTCACGGAAGCGGGAGCACACAGATACGCAGTATTTT; CDR3: CASSSRKREHTDTQYF
D: TRBD2; J: TRBJ2-5; V: TRBV5-6; size: many; DNA: TGTGCCAGCAGGGATCTAGCGGGAGTCACAGAGACCCAGTACTTC; CDR3: CASRDLAGVTETQYF
D: .; J: TRBJ2-1; V: TRBV7-6; size: many; DNA: TGTGCCAGCAGCTTGATCGTAAATGAGCAGTTCTTC; CDR3: CASSLIVNEQFF
D: TRBD1; J: TRBJ2-2; V: TRBV14; size: many; DNA: TGTGCCAGCAGCCAGACGACAGGGTTCACCGGGGAGCTGTTTTTT; CDR3: CASSQTTGFTGELFF
D: TRBD1; J: TRBJ2-5; V: TRBV5-1; size: many; DNA: TGCGCCAGCAGCTCTTGGCAGGGGACAGGGAGGGAAGGAGAGACCCAGTACTTC; CDR3: CASSSWQGTGREGETQYF
D: .; J: TRBJ2-2; V: TRBV5-5; size: many; DNA: TGTGCCAGCAGCTTGATGGAGCTCGGGGAGCTGTTTTTT; CDR3: CASSLMELGELFF
D: .; J: TRBJ2-3; V: TRBV7-2; size: .; DNA: TGTGCCAGCAGCTTAATCCCAGATACGCAGTATTTT; CDR3: CASSLIPDTQYF
D: .; J: TRBJ1-1; V: TRBV4-1; size: few; DNA: TGCGCCAGCAGCCAAGAGGTGAGGGAATTGAACACTGAAGCTTTCTTT; CDR3: CASSQEVRELNTEAFF
D: TRBD2; J: TRBJ2-2; V: TRBV2; size: .; DNA: TGTGCCAGCAATTTTGGAGCGGGATACACCGGGGAGCTGTTTTTT; CDR3: CASNFGAGYTGELFF
D: TRBD2; J: TRBJ2-7; V: TRBV4-1; size: many; DNA: TGCGCCAGCAGCCAAGTGCTAGCGGGTTTCAACCAAATGGAATACGAGCAGTACTTC; CDR3: CASSQVLAGFNQMEYEQYF
D: TRBD1; J: TRBJ2-5; V: TRBV28; size: many; DNA: TGTGCCAGCTCCGGACAGGGTTTCCCAGAAGAGACCCAGTACTTC; CDR3: CASSGQGFPEETQYF
D: TRBD1; J: TRBJ1-1; V: TRBV7-8; size: many; DNA: TGTGCCAGCAGCCAGACAGGGGGCACTGAAGCTTTCTTT; CDR3: CASSQTGGTEAFF
D: .; J: TRBJ2-3; V: TRBV10-3; size: many; DNA: TGTGCCATCAGTGATAACCCCGGGGGCACAGATACGCAGTATTTT; CDR3: CAISDNPGGTDTQYF
D: TRBD2; J: TRBJ2-6; V: TRBV5-1; size: many; DNA: TGTGCCAGCAGCTTAGCGGGGTCTGGGGCCAACGTCCTGACTTTC; CDR3: CASSLAGSGANVLTF
D: TRBD2; J: TRBJ2-1; V: TRBV29-1; size: few; DNA: TGCAGCCTCGGACTAGCGGGAAAACGCAATGAGCAGTTCTTC; CDR3: CSLGLAGKRNEQFF
D: .; J: TRBJ2-5; V: TRBV29-1; size: many; DNA: TGCAGCGTCGTGACAGGTGGGGGAGGAGAGACCCAGTACTTC; CDR3: CSVVTGGGGETQYF
D: .; J: TRBJ2-3; V: TRBV20-1; size: many; DNA: TGCAGTGCTAGAGCCGGGAGGGACAGATGGGCCTATACGCAGTATTTT; CDR3: CSARAGRDRWAYTQYF
D: TRBD1; J: TRBJ2-7; V: TRBV20-1; size: few; DNA: TGCAGTGCTAGAGATGACCGGACAGGGGTTGTCTACGAGCAGTACTTC; CDR3: CSARDDRTGVVYEQYF
D: .; J: TRBJ2-1; V: TRBV7-9; size: many; DNA: TGTGCCAGCAGCGCCCGGGACCTAGTGGGCTCCTACAATGAGCAGTTCTTC; CDR3: CASSARDLVGSYNEQFF
D: TRBD2; J: TRBJ2-6; V: TRBV12-3/TRBV12-4; size: few; DNA: TGTGCCAGCAGTTTATTCACCCGGGGACTAGTGGGACGCTCTGGGGCCAACGTCCTGACTTTC; CDR3: CASSLFTRGLVGRSGANVLTF
D: .; J: TRBJ2-3; V: TRBV11-2; size: many; DNA: TGTGCCAGCAGCTTTCGGGGCCCAAATACGCAGTATTTT; CDR3: CASSFRGPNTQYF
D: .; J: TRBJ1-6; V: TRBV9; size: many; DNA: TGTGCCAGCAGCGCCGTTACAGGGAATTCACCCCTCCACTTT; CDR3: CASSAVTGNSPLHF
D: TRBD2; J: TRBJ2-3; V: TRBV10-3; size: many; DNA: TGTGCCATCAAGGGCGCTAGCGGAAGCACAGATACGCAGTATTTT; CDR3: CAIKGASGSTDTQYF
D: .; J: TRBJ1-1; V: TRBV29-1; size: few; DNA: TGCAGCGCAGCCCCCGCAGCTATGAACACTGAAGCTTTCTTT; CDR3: CSAAPAAMNTEAFF
D: .; J: TRBJ2-3; V: TRBV28; size: many; DNA: TGTGCCAGCTCTAATCGGGATACGCAGTATTTT; CDR3: CASSNRDTQYF
D: .; J: TRBJ2-5; V: TRBV20-1; size: .; DNA: TGCAGTGCACCGGGGGCTAGAGAGACCCAGTACTTC; CDR3: CSAPGARETQYF
D: .; J: TRBJ1-5; V: TRBV27; size: few; DNA: TGTGCCAGCAGTTTTCGAGACAGCAATCAGCCCCAGCATTTT; CDR3: CASSFRDSNQPQHF